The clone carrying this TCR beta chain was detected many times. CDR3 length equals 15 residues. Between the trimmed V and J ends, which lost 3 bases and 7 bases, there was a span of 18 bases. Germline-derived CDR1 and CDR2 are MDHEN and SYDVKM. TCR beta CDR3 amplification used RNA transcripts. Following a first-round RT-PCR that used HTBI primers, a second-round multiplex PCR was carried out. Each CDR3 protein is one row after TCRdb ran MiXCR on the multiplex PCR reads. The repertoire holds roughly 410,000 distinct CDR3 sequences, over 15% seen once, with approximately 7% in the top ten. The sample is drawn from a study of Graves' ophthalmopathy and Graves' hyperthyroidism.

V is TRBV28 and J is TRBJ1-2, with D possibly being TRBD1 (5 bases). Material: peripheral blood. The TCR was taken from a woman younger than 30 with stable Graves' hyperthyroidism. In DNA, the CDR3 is TGTGCCAGCAGTTTCTCCGGGACTTCGAGGGTTGGCTACACCTTC. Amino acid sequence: CASSFSGTSRVGYTF.